Presented here are 16 T cell receptor beta chains from one specimen sequenced in a study of cytomegalovirus exposure and HLA in healthy donors (dated by TCRdb to the late 2010s). Receptor amplification or capture employed the immunoSEQ multiplex PCR assay. The multiplex PCR relied on a mix of 60 forward primers for TCR Vbeta segments and 13 reverse primers for TCR Jbeta segments. Imported from immuneACCESS, the table was reduced by TCRdb to in-frame sequences with V and J called. These copies leave out some clones; in studies compared against another copy, an unresolved V gene accounts for under half, and the cause of the remainder is not known. This sample has about 180,000 clones in its table, and approximately 82% of those were observed once. Around 1.2% of the sample lies in the top ten. Sequences were obtained from PBMCs. These receptors all come from a girl aged 2 to 10 in good health and CMV-seropositive.

This sequence joins TRBV30 and TRBJ2-1; 10 nucleotides agree with TRBD1. From germline, CDR1 is GTSNPN and CDR2 SVGIG (reference sequence). The CDR3 has 15 amino acids. The junction had 6 bases not matched to a gene; V was cut back by 0 bases and J by 7 bases. Here the CDR3 DNA reads TGTGCCTGGAGTGTAGAGACAGGGGGCATGAATGAGCAGTTCTTC. Translating it yields CAWSVETGGMNEQFF.

The V and J genes are TRBV2 and TRBJ1-1; perhaps TRBD1 as D (6 bases). Trimming cost V 4 bases and J 1 base, with 13 bases left between them. CDR3 size: 15 residues. Germline CDR1 and CDR2: SNHLY and FYNNEI. CDR3 coding DNA: TGTGCCAGCAGTGTATGGCAGGGGACGAACACTGAAGCTTTCTTT. Translation: CASSVWQGTNTEAFF.

The chain has TRBV15 and TRBJ2-7, with 8 bases lining up with TRBD2. Per germline, CDR1 LNHNV and CDR2 YYDKDF (reference sequence). Trimming cost V 0 bases and J 2 bases; bases outside gene matches: 3. The length of the CDR3 is 15 residues. The CDR3 nucleotides read TGTGCCACCAGCAGAGATGCGGGGGGAACCTACGAGCAGTACTTC. It specifies CATSRDAGGTYEQYF.

This chain links TRBV30 with TRBJ2-3, with D perhaps matching TRBD1 (5 bases). CDR3 length equals 15 residues. V was cut by 3 bases and J by 0 bases, with 13 bases left in between. Germline CDR1 and CDR2: GTSNPN and SVGIG (reference sequence). The CDR3 loop reads CAWRGGHGSTDTQYF. DNA of the CDR3: TGTGCCTGGAGGGGTGGACACGGAAGCACAGATACGCAGTATTTT.

The chain is built from TRBV11-2 and TRBJ2-7; no firm D call. V dropped 5 bases and J dropped 0 bases, with 8 bases sitting between them. The CDR3 consists of 13 residues. The germline V gene encodes CDR1 SGHAT and CDR2 FQNNGV. The CDR3 DNA sequence: TGTGCCAGCAGCCCTCTTAGCTCCTACGAGCAGTACTTC. Translation: CASSPLSSYEQYF.

As regards this clone: A junction boundary mismatches the germline segment, possibly from a read error. The chain links TRBV6-4 to TRBJ2-2, with TRBD2 matching 7 bases. CDR1 and CDR2 (germline): MRHNA, SNTAGT. The CDR3 length is 14 residues. As DNA, the CDR3 is TGTGCCGGCAGTCCCAGCGGGATCACCGGGGAGCTGTTTTTT. Encoded protein: CAGSPSGITGELFF.

In its sample, this clone was seen once. Other DNA sequences in the sample encode the same CDR3. The chain combines TRBV19 with TRBJ2-1; D may be TRBD1 (6 bases). CDR1 and CDR2 (germline): LNHDA, SQIVND (reference sequence). Trimming took off 6 bases at V and 3 bases at J, with 9 bases between the two ends. This CDR3 has 13 amino acids. The CDR3 coding sequence is TGTGCCAGTAGCCCGACAGGCTACAATGAGCAGTTCTTC. Translating gives CASSPTGYNEQFF.

This chain connects TRBV10-1 to TRBJ1-1; possibly TRBD1 for D (5 bases). This CDR3 spans 15 amino acids. Germline V gene lookup returns CDR1 WNHNN and CDR2 SYGVQD (reference sequence). V dropped 1 base and J dropped 5 bases, with 14 bases sitting between them. CDR3 in amino acids: CASSEYSGGRTEAFF. The CDR3 nucleotides are TGCGCCAGCAGTGAGTATAGCGGGGGTCGGACTGAAGCTTTCTTT.

The genes are TRBV27 and TRBJ1-1; D not certain. Germline assignment: CDR1 MNHEY and CDR2 SMNVEV (reference sequence). V lost 0 bases and J lost 8, with 10 bases in between. The CDR3 consists of 13 residues. CDR3 sequence (DNA): TGTGCCAGCAGTTTATCGGGAGGGTCCGAAGCTTTCTTT. Protein product: CASSLSGGSEAFF.

V and J are TRBV2 and TRBJ2-1; 8 bases are a match to TRBD1. This CDR3 is 13 amino acids long. In germline, CDR1 is SNHLY, CDR2 FYNNEI. The V segment lost 8 bases and the J segment 10 bases; nucleotides outside the gene matches: 10. The CDR3 is CASFPTGAREQFF. As DNA, the CDR3 is TGTGCCAGCTTTCCGACAGGGGCCAGGGAGCAGTTCTTC.

V and J are TRBV14 and TRBJ2-3; the match to TRBD1 covers 9 bases. The CDR3 runs 16 residues. Looked up from germline, CDR1 is SGHDN and CDR2 is FVKESK. With 3 bases clipped from V and 5 bases from J, the junction kept 9 bases outside the gene matches. CDR3 protein: CASSHFPGQGRDTQYF. CDR3 bases: TGTGCCAGCAGCCACTTTCCGGGACAGGGCAGAGATACGCAGTATTTT.

V gene TRBV12-5 combines with J gene TRBJ2-7, with a weak D call TRBD2 (6 bases). V gave up 0 bases and J gave up 7 bases, with 10 bases separating them. Per the germline V gene, CDR1 is LGHNT and CDR2 is FRNRAP. The CDR3 totals 13 residues. The CDR3 DNA follows: TGTGCTAGTGGTTTGGTATCTGGGAGGGAGCAGTACTTC. Its translation is CASGLVSGREQYF. Together with reference TRBV12-5 and TRBJ2-7, the CDR3 gives the full variable domain: DARVTQTPRHKVTEMGQEVTMRCQPILGHNTVFWYRQTMMQGLELLAYFRNRAPLDDSGMPKDRFSAEMPDATLATLKIQPSEPRDSAVYFCASGLVSGREQYFGPGTRLTVT.

The chain couples TRBV30 to TRBJ1-6, with TRBD1 matching over 7 bases. The junction had 6 bases not matched to a gene; V was cut back by 2 bases and J by 8 bases. Germline CDR1 is GTSNPN and CDR2 is SVGIG (reference sequence). The CDR3 sequence is 14 residues long. The CDR3 here is CAWSRDRLHSPLHF. The CDR3 DNA follows: TGTGCCTGGAGTCGGGACAGACTTCATTCACCCCTCCACTTT.

This clone was seen only once. The chain uses TRBV7-2 and TRBJ1-6; tentative D call: TRBD1 (6 bases). The CDR3 covers 17 residues. Trimming took off 5 bases at V and 0 bases at J, with 14 bases between the two ends. In germline, CDR1 is SGHTA, CDR2 FQGNSA. Here the CDR3 DNA reads TGTGCCAGCAGCCCGAGGGGGACGCTCTCCTATAATTCACCCCTCCACTTT. This sequence encodes CASSPRGTLSYNSPLHF. Variable domain in full (rest from reference TRBV7-2 and TRBJ1-6): GAGVSQSPSNKVTEKGKDVELRCDPISGHTALYWYRQSLGQGLEFLIYFQGNSAPDKSGLPSDRFSAERTGGSVSTLTIQRTQQEDSAVYLCASSPRGTLSYNSPLHFGNGTRLTVT.

In DNA, the CDR3 is TGCGCCAGCAGCCAAGGGACTCAGACCACCGGGGAGCTGTTTTTT. Protein: CASSQGTQTTGELFF. The genes are TRBV4-1 and TRBJ2-2; tentatively, D is TRBD2 (5 bases). Trimming stripped 1 base from V and 4 bases from J, with 10 bases between. The CDR3 covers 15 residues. Germline loops: CDR1 MGHRA, CDR2 YSYEKL.

In this sample, this clone turned up once. The rearrangement links TRBV11-2 to TRBJ1-1, with a tentative D call TRBD1 (5 bases). The CDR3 has 14 residues. V lost 1 base, J lost 4 bases, and 10 bases lay in between. Germline V gene data show CDR1 as SGHAT and CDR2 as FQNNGV. CDR3 protein: CASSLGFQGTEAFF. The CDR3 DNA sequence: TGTGCCAGCAGCTTAGGGTTTCAGGGCACTGAAGCTTTCTTT.